The 20 T cell receptor beta chains presented below share a single source sample, sequenced in a study of T cell responses to AZD1222 COVID-19 vaccine. Profiling relied on immunoSEQ multiplex PCR, and the TCRdb table lists in-frame clones only, not all of them. The table has about 130,000 clones, roughly 90% seen once. Sequenced here: peripheral blood, sampled on day 0 of AZD1222 vaccination. The receptor set was obtained from an adult in good health.

The J gene is TRBJ1-6, the V gene TRBV5-5; D uncertain. The CDR3 runs 17 residues. Trimming stripped 4 bases from V and 0 bases from J, with 14 bases between. Germline V gene sequence: CDR1 SGHKS, CDR2 YYEKEE (reference sequence). The CDR3 nucleotides are TGTGCCAGCAGCGCTGAAGCGATAAGCTCCTATAATTCACCCCTCCACTTT. It specifies CASSAEAISSYNSPLHF.

V usage is TRBV12-3 or TRBV12-4 and J usage is TRBJ2-3; D is ambiguous. Between the trimmed V and J ends, which lost 5 bases and 1 base, there was a span of 7 bases. The CDR3 totals 13 residues. The CDR3 protein is CASSPTGTDTQYF. CDR3 coding DNA: TGTGCCAGCAGTCCCACCGGCACAGATACGCAGTATTTT.

The V call is TRBV12-5, the J call TRBJ2-2, with D possibly matching TRBD2 (5 bases). Germline V CDR1 and CDR2: LGHNT, FRNRAP. This CDR3 is 14 amino acids long. V was trimmed by 6 bases and J by 2 bases, leaving 10 bases between them. CDR3 amino acids: CASGISANTGELFF. The CDR3 DNA follows: TGTGCTAGTGGCATTAGCGCTAACACCGGGGAGCTGTTTTTT.

The V call is TRBV3-1 (or the pseudogene TRBV3-2), the J call TRBJ2-5, with D perhaps matching TRBD2 (6 bases). Trimming took 1 base from V and 5 from J, leaving 11 bases between them. This CDR3 has 14 residues. Germline V lookup: CDR1 LGHDT, CDR2 YNNKEL (reference sequence). CDR3 region: CASSQVTSRETQYF. The CDR3 DNA sequence: TGTGCCAGCAGCCAAGTAACTAGCAGGGAGACCCAGTACTTC.

The chain uses TRBV7-2 and TRBJ2-1; D perhaps matches TRBD2 (5 bases). V dropped 4 bases and J dropped 8 bases, with 18 bases sitting between them. The germline V gene encodes CDR1 SGHTA and CDR2 FQGNSA. CDR3 length equals 15 residues. For the CDR3, the DNA is TGTGCCAGCAGCTCAGCCGCCCTAGCTATCCATGAGCAGTTCTTC. Translated: CASSSAALAIHEQFF.

This clone was observed once. The rearrangement uses TRBV4-1 and TRBJ2-7; 7 nucleotides match TRBD1. Germline V lookup: CDR1 MGHRA, CDR2 YSYEKL. The trim removed 1 base at V and 6 bases at J, leaving 12 bases unmatched. The CDR3 is made up of 16 amino acids. The CDR3 nucleotides are TGCGCCAGCAGCCAAGTCTCACCAGGGGGATTGGGCGAGCAGTACTTC. The encoded protein is CASSQVSPGGLGEQYF.

The V and J genes are TRBV28 and TRBJ2-3; D gene unclear. The V gene's germline CDR1 is MDHEN and CDR2 SYDVKM. This CDR3 is 12 amino acids long. V was cut by 8 bases and J by 8 bases, with 14 bases left in between. DNA of the CDR3: TGTGCCAGCGCCATACGGGTTGGTACGCAGTATTTT. As protein: CASAIRVGTQYF.

The rearrangement links TRBV19 to TRBJ1-1; D unclear. The CDR3 covers 12 residues. Germline V gene data show CDR1 as LNHDA and CDR2 as SQIVND (reference sequence). V lost 5 bases and J lost 5, with 9 bases in between. The CDR3 bases are TGTGCCAGTAGTTTGGGCGTGACTGAAGCTTTCTTT. It yields the protein CASSLGVTEAFF.

This rearrangement joins TRBV19 to TRBJ2-7; 12 bases are shared with TRBD2. After removal of 6 bases from V and 2 bases from J, the junction contained 5 bases not matched to a gene. Germline lookup yields CDR1 LNHDA and CDR2 SQIVND (reference sequence). The CDR3 is 15 residues long. CDR3 sequence: CASRTRTSGTYEQYF. Written as DNA, the CDR3 is TGTGCCAGTAGGACCAGGACTAGCGGGACCTACGAGCAGTACTTC.

The genes are TRBV29-1 and TRBJ1-1; D might be TRBD1 (6 bases). Between the trimmed V and J ends, which lost 6 bases and 2 bases, there was a span of 13 bases. The length of the CDR3 is 13 residues. Germline values: CDR1 SQVTM, CDR2 ANQGSEA. The CDR3 region has the DNA TGCAGCGTCCCAGGGGTTAGCAACACTGAAGCTTTCTTT. Protein product: CSVPGVSNTEAFF.

The rearrangement uses TRBV29-1 and TRBJ2-7; D is unresolved. Germline V gives CDR1 SQVTM, CDR2 ANQGSEA. V was trimmed by 6 bases and J by 4 bases, leaving 10 bases between them. CDR3 length equals 11 residues. The CDR3 reads CSVADSYEQYF. The CDR3, as DNA: TGCAGCGTGGCTGACTCTTACGAGCAGTACTTC.

The chain recombines TRBV5-8 with TRBJ1-6, with unresolved D. The CDR3 is 18 residues long. Germline CDR1 reads SGHTS; CDR2 reads YDEGEE. V was cut by 4 bases and J by 10 bases, with 27 bases left in between. The CDR3 loop is CASSRLLGGGRVGSPLHF. CDR3 nucleotide sequence: TGTGCCAGCAGCCGTCTCCTCGGCGGCGGGAGGGTTGGGTCACCCCTCCACTTT.

This chain connects TRBV5-6 to TRBJ2-5, with 7 bases aligning to TRBD2. The CDR3 runs to 14 residues. J gave up 2 bases and V 0 bases, and 1 base lay outside the gene matches. Germline values: CDR1 SGHDT, CDR2 YYEEEE. CDR3: CASSLVGGQETQYF. CDR3 DNA sequence: TGTGCCAGCAGCTTGGTGGGGGGGCAAGAGACCCAGTACTTC.

The chain links TRBV7-2 to TRBJ2-1; D is uncertain. The CDR3 totals 12 residues. Trimming took off 5 bases at V and 9 bases at J, with 11 bases between the two ends. Germline assignment: CDR1 SGHTA and CDR2 FQGNSA. CDR3 nucleotide sequence: TGTGCCAGCAGCCCCGGCTATGGTGAGCAGTTCTTC. Translation gives CASSPGYGEQFF.

V and J are TRBV28 and TRBJ2-7; 8 positions match TRBD1. The germline gives CDR1 MDHEN, CDR2 SYDVKM. V was clipped by 4 bases and J by 5 bases; unmatched bases: 4. The CDR3 spans 13 residues. CDR3 DNA sequence: TGTGCCAGCAGTTGGGACAGGTTGCACGAGCAGTACTTC. This sequence encodes CASSWDRLHEQYF.

This clone has a single count. The chain links TRBV5-6 to TRBJ1-3; no clear D. Trimming left V 0 bases short and J 4 bases short, with 2 bases between. The CDR3 runs to 12 residues. The V gene's germline CDR1 is SGHDT and CDR2 YYEEEE. The CDR3 DNA is TGTGCCAGCAGCTTGGCGGGAAACACCATATATTTT. It specifies CASSLAGNTIYF.

J is TRBJ2-6 and V is TRBV24-1; a possible D gene is TRBD2 (6 bases). V gave up 3 bases and J gave up 1 base, with 30 bases separating them. The CDR3 is made up of 23 amino acids. Germline CDR1 reads KGHDR; CDR2 reads SFDVKD. DNA of the CDR3: TGTGCCACCAGTGATCCCGATTACCCCTACGGAAGGGAGGAAATGTCTGGGGCCAACGTCCTGACTTTC. It translates to CATSDPDYPYGREEMSGANVLTF.

The chain combines TRBV7-8 with TRBJ2-1, with 10 bases fitting TRBD2. The CDR3 runs 15 residues. Per germline, CDR1 SGHVS and CDR2 FQNEAQ. With 3 bases clipped from V and 8 bases from J, the junction kept 7 bases outside the gene matches. The CDR3 loop is CASSFKLAGNDEQFF. The DNA of the CDR3 is TGTGCCAGCAGCTTTAAACTAGCGGGAAACGATGAGCAGTTCTTC. Full variable domain (missing parts from reference TRBV7-8 and TRBJ2-1): GAGVSQSPRYKVAKRGQDVALRCDPISGHVSLFWYQQALGQGPEFLTYFQNEAQLDKSGLPSDRFFAERPEGSVSTLKIQRTQQEDSAVYLCASSFKLAGNDEQFFGPGTRLTVL.

The chain carries TRBV6-5 and TRBJ1-2; 8 positions agree with TRBD1. This CDR3 has 12 amino acids. Germline CDR1 is MNHEY and CDR2 is SVGAGI. With V trimmed by 4 bases and J by 7 bases, 2 bases remained unmatched. In DNA form, the CDR3 reads TGTGCCAGCAGTTTCCAGGGGGCTGGCTACACCTTC. As protein: CASSFQGAGYTF.

V usage is TRBV3-1 (or the pseudogene TRBV3-2) and J usage is TRBJ2-1; D gene ambiguous. The CDR3 runs to 13 residues. The V and J ends lost 8 bases and 10 bases respectively, with 18 bases between them. Per germline, CDR1 LGHDT and CDR2 YNNKEL (reference sequence). CDR3 nucleotides: TGTGCCAGCGAAAGTAGTTCGAGTTGGGAGCAGTTCTTC. Protein product: CASESSSSWEQFF.